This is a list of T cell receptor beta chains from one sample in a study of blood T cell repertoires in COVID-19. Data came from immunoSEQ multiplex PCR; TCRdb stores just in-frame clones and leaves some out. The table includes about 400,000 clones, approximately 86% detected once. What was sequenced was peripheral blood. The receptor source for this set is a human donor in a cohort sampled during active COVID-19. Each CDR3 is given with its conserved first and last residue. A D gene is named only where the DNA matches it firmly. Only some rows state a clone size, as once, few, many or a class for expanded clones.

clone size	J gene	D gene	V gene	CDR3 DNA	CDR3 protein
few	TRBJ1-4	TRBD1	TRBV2	TGTGCCAGCAGTGAAGCGGGACAGGGGTGGTCGAAGCGAAAACTGTTTTTT	CASSEAGQGWSKRKLFF
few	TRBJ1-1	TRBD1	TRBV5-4	TGTGCCAGCAGCTTGGCCGGGACAGCCTCCTTCACTGAAGCTTTCTTT	CASSLAGTASFTEAFF
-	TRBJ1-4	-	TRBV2	TGTGCCAGCAGTGAATGGGTGGCAGGAAATGAAAAACTGTTTTTT	CASSEWVAGNEKLFF
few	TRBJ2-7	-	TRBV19	TGTGCCAGTAGTATAGGTGGGTTAGCGACCGAGCAGTACTTC	CASSIGGLATEQYF
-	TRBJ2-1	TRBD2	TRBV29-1	TGCAGCGTTACTCCGGGACTAGTGTACGAGCAGTTCTTC	CSVTPGLVYEQFF
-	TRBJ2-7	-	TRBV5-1	TGCGCCAGCAGCTTGACTAGTGGCTACGAGCAGTACTTC	CASSLTSGYEQYF
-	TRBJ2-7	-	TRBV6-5	TGTGCCAGCAGTCCACCGGGATCCTCCTACGAGCAGTACTTC	CASSPPGSSYEQYF
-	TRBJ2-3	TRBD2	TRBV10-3	TGTGCCATCAGTGCCCGGGGGGGGGCAGATACGCAGTATTTT	CAISARGGADTQYF
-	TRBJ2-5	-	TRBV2	TGTGCCAGCACGCGGGACCCCTTCGGGGAGACCCAGTACTTC	CASTRDPFGETQYF
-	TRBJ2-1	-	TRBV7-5	TGTGCCAGAAGCTTAGTAAGGGCTAGCGGAAGCTCCTACAATGAGCAGTTCTTC	CARSLVRASGSSYNEQFF
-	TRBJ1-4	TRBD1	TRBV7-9	TGTGCCAGCAGTGTCGGGTGGGACAGGGAGGATGAAAAACTGTTTTTT	CASSVGWDREDEKLFF
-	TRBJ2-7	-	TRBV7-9	TGTGCCAGCAGCTTAGCCAGGGAATCCTACGAGCAGTACTTC	CASSLARESYEQYF
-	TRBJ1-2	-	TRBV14	TGTGCCAGCAGCCAAGATTCAATAGCTCCACTATATGGCTACACCTTC	CASSQDSIAPLYGYTF
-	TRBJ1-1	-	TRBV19	TGTGCCAGTAGTATTCTTGGAGGAAGTCCTGAAGCTTTCTTT	CASSILGGSPEAFF
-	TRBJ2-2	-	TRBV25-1	TGTGCCAGCAGTGAGCCCGGGTCCACCGGGGAGCTGTTTTTT	CASSEPGSTGELFF
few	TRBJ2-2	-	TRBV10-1	TGCGCCAGCAGTGGAACAGTAGGCGGGGAGCTGTTTTTT	CASSGTVGGELFF
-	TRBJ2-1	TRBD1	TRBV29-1	TGCAGCGTTGATTTAGGGGGCGGTGAGCAGTTCTTC	CSVDLGGGEQFF
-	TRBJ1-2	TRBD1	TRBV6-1	TGTGCCAGCAGTGAAGCCCCGGACAGGCCCTATGGCTACACCTTC	CASSEAPDRPYGYTF
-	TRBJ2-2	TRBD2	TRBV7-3	TGTGCCAGCAGCCCGGGACTAGCGAGCACCGGGGAGCTGTTTTTT	CASSPGLASTGELFF
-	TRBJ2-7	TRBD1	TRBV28	TGTGCCAGTGTGGGGGACAGGGGATCCTACGAGCAGTACTTC	CASVGDRGSYEQYF
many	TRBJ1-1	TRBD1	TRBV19	TGTGCCAGTACGGACAGGGGGTGGACTGAAGCTTTCTTT	CASTDRGWTEAFF
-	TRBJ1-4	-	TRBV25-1	TGTGCCAGCAGTGAACTGGGAGGCAGGGATCGGGAAAAACTGTTTTTT	CASSELGGRDREKLFF
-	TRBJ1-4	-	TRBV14	TGTGCCAGCAGCCAAGTCCGGGGGGGAACTAATGAAAAACTGTTTTTT	CASSQVRGGTNEKLFF
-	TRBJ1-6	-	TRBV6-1	TGTGCCAGCAGTGAATGGGGCATTAGCTCCTATAATTCACCCCTCCACTTT	CASSEWGISSYNSPLHF
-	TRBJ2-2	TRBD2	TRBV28	TGTGCCAGCAGCCTCCTGAGCGGGAGGAACACCGGGGAGCTGTTTTTT	CASSLLSGRNTGELFF
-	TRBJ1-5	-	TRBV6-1	TGTGCCAGCAGTGAAAACAGGGATAATCAGCCCCAGCATTTT	CASSENRDNQPQHF
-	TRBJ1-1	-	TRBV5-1	TGCGCCAGCAGCAAGAAGACAGATAACACTGAAGCTTTCTTT	CASSKKTDNTEAFF
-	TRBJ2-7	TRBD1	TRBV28	TGTGCCAGCACCCCCCCCGGGACAGGGCGTTACGAGCAGTACTTC	CASTPPGTGRYEQYF
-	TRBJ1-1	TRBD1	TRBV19	TGTGCCAGTAGTATATCGGCAGGGGGCACTGAAGCTTTCTTT	CASSISAGGTEAFF
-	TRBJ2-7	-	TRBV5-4	TGTGCCAGCAGCTTGGGGTCGGGGTCCTACGAGCAGTACTTC	CASSLGSGSYEQYF
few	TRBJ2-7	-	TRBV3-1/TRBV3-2	TGTGCCAGCAGCCCGGGTCCCTACGAGCAGTACTTC	CASSPGPYEQYF
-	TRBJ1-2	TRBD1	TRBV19	TGTGCCAGTCGAGCACAGGGGACAGGGGACTATGGCTACACCTTC	CASRAQGTGDYGYTF
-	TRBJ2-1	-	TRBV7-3	TGTGCCAGCAGCGTACTAGGGACACCGGAGCAGTTCTTC	CASSVLGTPEQFF
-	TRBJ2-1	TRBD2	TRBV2	TGTGCCAGCAGTGAATTTCGTAGGGGACTAGCGGGGGAGTCTGAGCAGTTCTTC	CASSEFRRGLAGESEQFF
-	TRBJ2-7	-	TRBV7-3	TGTGCCAGCAGCTTAGGGCCGGGGGACTCCTACGAGCAGTACTTC	CASSLGPGDSYEQYF
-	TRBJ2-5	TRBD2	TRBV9	TGTGCCAGCAGCCCTAGGGGAGCGGGAGAGACGGAGACCCAGTACTTC	CASSPRGAGETETQYF
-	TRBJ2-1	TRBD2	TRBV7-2	TGTGCCAGCAGCTCAGGGGAACTAGCGGGGGGTTACAATGAGCAGTTCTTC	CASSSGELAGGYNEQFF
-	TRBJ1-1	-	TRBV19	TGTGCCAGTAGTATGGGGGGAAGGAACACTGAAGCTTTCTTT	CASSMGGRNTEAFF
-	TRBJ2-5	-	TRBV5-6	TGTGCCAGCAGCTTAAAGAGGAGGCGGGGGCCACAAGAGACCCAGTACTTC	CASSLKRRRGPQETQYF
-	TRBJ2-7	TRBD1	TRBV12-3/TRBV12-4	TGTGCCAGCAGTCATTGGACAGGGTTTGAGCAGTACTTC	CASSHWTGFEQYF
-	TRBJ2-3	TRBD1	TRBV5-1	TGCGCCAGCAGCTTGGGTTGGGGACAGGGCACAGATACGCAGTATTTT	CASSLGWGQGTDTQYF
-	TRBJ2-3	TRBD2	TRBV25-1	TGTGCCAGCAGGGCTAGCGGGGGCACAGATACGCAGTATTTT	CASRASGGTDTQYF
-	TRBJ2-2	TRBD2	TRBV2	TGTGCCAGCAGGGGAGGGAATAAGTTCCCCGGGGAGCTGTTTTTT	CASRGGNKFPGELFF
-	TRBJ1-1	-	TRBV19	TGTGCCAGTACCCCCCCCCTCGGAGGGGTGAACACTGAAGCTTTCTTT	CASTPPLGGVNTEAFF
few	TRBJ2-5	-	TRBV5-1	TGCGCCAGCAGCTTGGACGGGACTGCTATCCAAGAGACCCAGTACTTC	CASSLDGTAIQETQYF
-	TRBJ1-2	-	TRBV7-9	TGTGCCAGCAGCTCCAGGGGCCCCTATGGCTACACCTTC	CASSSRGPYGYTF
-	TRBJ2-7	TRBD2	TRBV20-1	TGCAGTGCTAGTAGGCAGGGAGGGGTAAACGAGCAGTACTTC	CSASRQGGVNEQYF
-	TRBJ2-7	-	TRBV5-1	TGCGCCAGCAGCTTAGACAGGTACACCTACGAGCAGTACTTC	CASSLDRYTYEQYF
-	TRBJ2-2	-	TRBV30	TGTGCCTGGAGTCTAGACAGCCCCGGGCTAGCCGGGGAGCTGTTTTTT	CAWSLDSPGLAGELFF
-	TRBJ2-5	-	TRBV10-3	TGTGCCATCAGGATTTGGGGGGGCTTGCGTAAGTACCAAGAGACCCAGTACTTC	CAIRIWGGLRKYQETQYF
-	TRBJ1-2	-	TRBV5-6	TGTGCCAGCAGCTCGGAGATTAACTATGGCTACACCTTC	CASSSEINYGYTF
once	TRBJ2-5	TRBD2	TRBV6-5	TGTGCCAGCAGTTCCCTTTGGGAGGGAGGTGCGGAGACCCAGTACTTC	CASSSLWEGGAETQYF
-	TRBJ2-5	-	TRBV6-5	TGTGCCAGCAACGGAGCGGCGCGTGAGGGGACCCAGTACTTC	CASNGAAREGTQYF
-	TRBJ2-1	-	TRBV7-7	TGTGCTAGCAGCCCGCGGGGCAGGGACAATGAGCAGTTCTTC	CASSPRGRDNEQFF
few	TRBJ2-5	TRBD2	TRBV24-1	TGTGCCACCAGTGATTTAACGGGAGGGGAGACCCAGTACTTC	CATSDLTGGETQYF
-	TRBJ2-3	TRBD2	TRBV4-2	TGTGCCAGCAGCCTTAAACGGGGGGCAGATACGCAGTATTTT	CASSLKRGADTQYF
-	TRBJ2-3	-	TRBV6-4	TGTGCCAGCAGTGCCAACAGGGTTAGCACAGATACGCAGTATTTT	CASSANRVSTDTQYF
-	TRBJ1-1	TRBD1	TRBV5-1	TGCGCCAGCACACCCGGGACAGGGGATAGCACTGAAGCTTTCTTT	CASTPGTGDSTEAFF